These 32 T cell receptor beta chains share one sample of origin, sequenced in a study of T cell repertoires in cytomegalovirus infection. TCRdb reprocessed the reads via MiXCR and lists one record per CDR3 protein. The sample records a few hundred thousand distinct CDR3 sequences, approximately 14% being singletons. Sequencing input: PBMCs. The receptors were gathered from a human donor in good health (CMV status not recorded). Some clones in this sample may be carry-over from other donors' samples.

This clonotype was seen repeatedly, ten times or more. The V call is TRBV7-2, the J call TRBJ1-2; D is undetermined. CDR1 is SGHTA, CDR2 FQGNSA, per germline. The CDR3 has 14 residues. The V and J ends lost 5 bases and 1 base respectively, with 11 bases between them. This CDR3 reads CASSLGSLNYGYTF. CDR3 sequence (DNA): TGTGCCAGCAGCCTTGGATCACTTAACTATGGCTACACCTTC. The full variable domain, its missing parts supplied by reference TRBV7-2 and TRBJ1-2, is GAGVSQSPSNKVTEKGKDVELRCDPISGHTALYWYRQSLGQGLEFLIYFQGNSAPDKSGLPSDRFSAERTGGSVSTLTIQRTQQEDSAVYLCASSLGSLNYGYTFGSGTRLTVV.

In its sample, this clonotype was seen many times. The chain combines TRBV19 with TRBJ2-4; D unclear. Germline CDR1 is LNHDA and CDR2 is SQIVND (reference sequence). CDR3 length: 14 residues. Trimming removed 3 bases from V and 0 bases from J, with 6 bases in between. The CDR3 region has the DNA TGTGCCAGTAGTATTCTTCTAGCCAAAAACATTCAGTACTTC. This translates into CASSILLAKNIQYF.

The DNA for the CDR3 is TGTGCCAGCAGTTCCAATGATGGCCCATATGGCTACACCTTC. Protein: CASSSNDGPYGYTF. The V call is TRBV2, the J call TRBJ1-2, with unresolved D. The CDR3 totals 14 residues. Germline loops: CDR1 SNHLY, CDR2 FYNNEI. V was trimmed by 5 bases and J by 5 bases, leaving 15 bases between them.

This clonotype has a count of ten or more. The gene calls are TRBV28 and TRBJ2-1; 7 bases line up with TRBD2. Unmatched junction bases numbered 2, after V lost 2 bases and J lost 4 bases. Germline-derived CDR1 and CDR2 are MDHEN and SYDVKM. The CDR3 has 14 amino acids. The CDR3 DNA reads TGTGCCAGCAGTTTACTTAGCGGGTACAATGAGCAGTTCTTC. Amino acid sequence: CASSLLSGYNEQFF.

This rearrangement joins TRBV15 to TRBJ2-1, with D perhaps TRBD2 (6 bases). The CDR3 has 13 amino acids. The germline gives CDR1 LNHNV, CDR2 YYDKDF (reference sequence). Trimming left V 5 bases short and J 7 bases short, with 12 bases between. CDR3: CATSLEGRNEQFF. CDR3 in DNA: TGTGCCACCAGCCTGGAGGGGAGGAATGAGCAGTTCTTC. The entire variable domain, with the rest obtained from reference TRBV15 and TRBJ2-1, is as follows: DAMVIQNPRYQVTQFGKPVTLSCSQTLNHNVMYWYQQKSSQAPKLLFHYYDKDFNNEADTPDNFQSRRPNTSFCFLDIRSPGLGDTAMYLCATSLEGRNEQFFGPGTRLTVL.

The gene calls are TRBV25-1 and TRBJ2-1; D might be TRBD1 (6 bases). CDR3 length: 14 residues. V lost 6 bases and J 2 bases, leaving 11 bases between the germline ends. Germline V gene lookup returns CDR1 MGHDK and CDR2 SYGVNS. CDR3 coding DNA: TGTGCCAGCAGCCGACAGGTGACCTACAATGAGCAGTTCTTC. This gives the protein CASSRQVTYNEQFF.

This clonotype was seen more than once but under ten times. This chain uses TRBV10-1 with TRBJ2-2; D might be TRBD1 (6 bases). CDR1 and CDR2 from the germline V gene are WNHNN and SYGVQD (reference sequence). The CDR3 extends over 15 amino acids. V lost 5 bases and J 4 bases, leaving 14 bases between the germline ends. CDR3: CASSPGAQLTGELFF. The CDR3 region has the DNA TGCGCCAGCAGTCCAGGGGCACAACTCACCGGGGAGCTGTTTTTT.

Only a few counts were recorded for this clonotype. The chain has TRBV7-3 and TRBJ1-1; no definite D call. The CDR3 is made up of 13 amino acids. The V gene lost 4 bases and the J gene lost 2 bases, with 8 bases spanning the gap. CDR1 SGHTA and CDR2 FQGTGA come from the germline V gene. Written as DNA, the CDR3 is TGTGCCAGCAGCTCCTATTTAAACACTGAAGCTTTCTTT. Residues: CASSSYLNTEAFF.

DNA for the CDR3: TGTGCCAGCAAGACACCGGGACAGGGGAATTCACCCCTCCACTTT. It specifies CASKTPGQGNSPLHF. The chain combines TRBV6-2 or TRBV6-3 with TRBJ1-6, with 10 bases that match TRBD1. The V and J ends lost 7 bases and 7 bases, in that order; junction bases with no gene match: 7. Germline V gene sequence: CDR1 MNHEY, CDR2 SVGEGT. CDR3 length: 15 residues.

This clonotype was detected a few times. CDR3 sequence: CATDQGGPNNEQFF. The CDR3 DNA reads as TGTGCCACCGACCAGGGGGGGCCGAACAATGAGCAGTTCTTC. The rearrangement uses TRBV28 and TRBJ2-1; D assignment may be TRBD1 or TRBD2 (7 bases each). The ends were cut back, 10 bases at V and 5 bases at J, with 18 bases in the middle. The CDR3 consists of 14 residues. Germline CDR1 MDHEN, CDR2 SYDVKM. The full variable domain, its missing parts supplied by reference TRBV28 and TRBJ2-1, is DVKVTQSSRYLVKRTGEKVFLECVQDMDHENMFWYRQDPGLGLRLIYFSYDVKMKEKGDIPEGYSVSREKKERFSLILESASTNQTSMYLCATDQGGPNNEQFFGPGTRLTVL.

The chain couples TRBV12-3 or TRBV12-4 to TRBJ2-1, with TRBD2 matching over 11 bases. With V trimmed by 6 bases and J by 16 bases, 5 bases remained unmatched. The CDR3 extends over 11 amino acids. In DNA, the CDR3 is TGTGCCAGCAGCCTGGGACTAGCGGTATTCTTC. Translated, it gives CASSLGLAVFF.

This clonotype was found a few times. This chain links TRBV6-5 with TRBJ2-2; TRBD2 matches at 16 bases. The trim removed 2 bases at V and 6 bases at J, leaving 0 bases unmatched. Germline-derived CDR1 and CDR2 are MNHEY and SVGAGI. The CDR3 contains 16 residues. CDR3 in amino acids: CASSYGTSGRAGELFF. In DNA, the CDR3 is TGTGCCAGCAGTTACGGGACTAGCGGGAGGGCCGGGGAGCTGTTTTTT.

This clonotype was observed a single time. The chain uses TRBV28 and TRBJ2-1; D might be TRBD1 (6 bases). V was shortened by 6 bases and J by 8 bases, with 20 bases between the two germline ends. This CDR3 is built from 15 residues. Germline V gives CDR1 MDHEN, CDR2 SYDVKM. The CDR3 nucleotides are TGTGCCAGCAGCCTCCCCACAGGGAACAAAGATGAGCAGTTCTTC. Translating gives CASSLPTGNKDEQFF.

The V call is TRBV6-5, the J call TRBJ1-4; the D is unclear. Deletions cut 3 bases from V and 8 bases from J, with 7 bases between. Looked up from germline, CDR1 is MNHEY and CDR2 is SVGAGI. The CDR3 loop spans 12 amino acids. The CDR3 DNA is TGTGCCAGCAGTTATGGTGGGGAAAAACTGTTTTTT. This encodes CASSYGGEKLFF.

This clonotype showed up just a few times. The CDR3 region is CSARAGQLPNTEAFF. The DNA of the CDR3 is TGCAGTGCTAGAGCGGGACAGCTACCGAACACTGAAGCTTTCTTT. The rearrangement uses TRBV20-1 and TRBJ1-1, with 7 positions matching TRBD1. There are 15 residues in the CDR3. Germline trimming cut 1 base from V and 1 base from J; bases unmatched to any gene: 6. Germline V gene data show CDR1 as DFQATT and CDR2 as SNEGSKA (reference sequence).

This clonotype has a handful of counts. J is TRBJ2-3 and V is TRBV4-1, with TRBD2 identical over 9 bases. Germline CDR1 MGHRA, CDR2 YSYEKL. The junction had 3 bases not matched to a gene; V was cut back by 4 bases and J by 4 bases. The CDR3 is 14 amino acids. Written as DNA, the CDR3 is TGCGCCAGCAGCCGCGGGGGGGCTCCAGATACGCAGTATTTT. Amino acids: CASSRGGAPDTQYF.

V gene TRBV29-1 combines with J gene TRBJ1-1, with D possibly matching TRBD1 (5 bases). Looked up from germline, CDR1 is SQVTM and CDR2 is ANQGSEA. V lost 3 bases, J lost 0 bases, and 14 bases lay in between. The CDR3 is 15 residues long. As DNA, the CDR3 is TGCAGCGTTGAGTGGCAGGGAAGGATGAACACTGAAGCTTTCTTT. This translates into CSVEWQGRMNTEAFF. Combining the CDR3 with reference TRBV29-1 and TRBJ1-1 gives the whole variable domain SAVISQKPSRDICQRGTSLTIQCQVDSQVTMMFWYRQQPGQSLTLIATANQGSEATYESGFVIDKFPISRPNLTFSTLTVSNMSPEDSSIYLCSVEWQGRMNTEAFFGQGTRLTVV.

This clonotype was counted at least ten times. This chain links TRBV10-3 with TRBJ1-2, with D uncertain. Germline-derived CDR1 and CDR2 are ENHRY and SYGVKD. The CDR3 extends over 13 amino acids. V was pared by 2 bases and J by 8 bases, with 12 bases between. The CDR3 DNA sequence: TGTGCCATCAGTGAGACTGCACCGGGGGGCTACACCTTC. It codes for CAISETAPGGYTF.

This clonotype showed up many times. This chain connects TRBV7-2 to TRBJ1-1; D call uncertain. The CDR3 covers 13 residues. The V end lost 5 bases, the J end lost 0 bases, and 7 bases lay between the germline ends. CDR1 and CDR2 (germline): SGHTA, FQGNSA. CDR3 region: CASSVQVNTEAFF. CDR3 in DNA: TGTGCCAGCAGCGTTCAGGTGAACACTGAAGCTTTCTTT.

This clonotype turned up a few times. The chain combines TRBV6-2 or TRBV6-3 with TRBJ1-2; tentatively, D is TRBD1 (5 bases). Germline CDR1 and CDR2: MNHEY and SVGEGT. Trimming took 6 bases from V and 7 from J, leaving 12 bases between them. The CDR3 runs to 12 residues. The chain's CDR3 is CASRPSQGGYTF. CDR3 in DNA: TGTGCCAGCAGACCCTCCCAGGGTGGCTACACCTTC.

J is TRBJ2-5 and V is TRBV11-2; 11 bases match TRBD2. The length of the CDR3 is 17 residues. V was clipped by 1 base and J by 4 bases; unmatched bases: 8. Germline lookup yields CDR1 SGHAT and CDR2 FQNNGV. DNA for the CDR3: TGTGCCAGCAGCTTAGGTGGTAGCGGGAGGGCCCTAGAGACCCAGTACTTC. It specifies CASSLGGSGRALETQYF.

This chain uses TRBV11-2 with TRBJ2-1, with D tentatively TRBD2 (5 bases). With 1 base removed from V and 7 bases from J, the gap between germline ends came to 11 bases. CDR1 and CDR2 (germline): SGHAT, FQNNGV. This CDR3 spans 14 amino acids. CDR3 bases: TGTGCCAGCAGCTTAGTTCTAGCTACGAATGAGCAGTTCTTC. Residues: CASSLVLATNEQFF.

This clonotype was detected many times. The gene calls are TRBV7-2 and TRBJ2-1, with 14 positions matching TRBD2. Germline loops: CDR1 SGHTA, CDR2 FQGNSA. J lost 10 bases, V lost 5 bases, and 7 bases had no gene match. This CDR3 contains 15 residues. The chain's CDR3 is CASSAMGLAGVEQFF. The CDR3 DNA reads as TGTGCCAGCAGCGCCATGGGACTAGCGGGAGTCGAGCAGTTCTTC.

The chain links TRBV29-1 to TRBJ1-1; a weak D match, TRBD1 (6 bases). The germline V and J ends were trimmed by 5 bases and 4 bases, with 11 bases remaining between them. Germline loops: CDR1 SQVTM, CDR2 ANQGSEA. The CDR3 extends over 12 amino acids. CDR3 DNA sequence: TGCAGCGTTCATGGGGGGCGCACTGAAGCTTTCTTT. Translation: CSVHGGRTEAFF.

The V gene is TRBV12-5, the J gene TRBJ1-2; D call uncertain. The length of the CDR3 is 12 residues. From germline, CDR1 is LGHNT and CDR2 FRNRAP. Trimming pared 0 bases from V and 4 bases from J, leaving 3 bases between. In DNA, the CDR3 is TGTGCTAGTGGTTTGGTAACCTATGGCTACACCTTC. This gives the protein CASGLVTYGYTF.

This clonotype was counted only a few times. The CDR3 DNA is TGCAGTGCTAGACCCGGGACAGGAACCTACGAGCAGTACTTC. This sequence encodes CSARPGTGTYEQYF. The V and J genes are TRBV20-1 and TRBJ2-7; 8 bases map to TRBD1. Losses at the gene ends were 2 bases for V and 2 bases for J; bases not matched to a gene: 5. The CDR3 has 14 residues. CDR1 DFQATT and CDR2 SNEGSKA come from the germline V gene (reference sequence).

In this sample, this clonotype turned up many times. The rearrangement uses TRBV11-2 and TRBJ2-7; D possibly matches TRBD1 or TRBD2 (5 bases each). The CDR3 extends over 14 amino acids. Germline V gives CDR1 SGHAT, CDR2 FQNNGV. Trimming stripped 2 bases from V and 7 bases from J, with 15 bases between. The CDR3: CASSLPGHLREQYF. The CDR3 bases are TGTGCCAGCAGCTTACCGGGGCACCTCCGGGAGCAGTACTTC.

This clonotype was detected many times. The rearrangement uses TRBV6-5 and TRBJ2-3; possibly TRBD1 or TRBD2 for D (5 bases each). Germline V lookup: CDR1 MNHEY, CDR2 SVGAGI. The CDR3 is made up of 15 amino acids. V dropped 5 bases and J dropped 3 bases, with 15 bases sitting between them. The CDR3 protein is CASSPPGPGTDTQYF. The CDR3 DNA follows: TGTGCCAGCAGTCCCCCGGGGCCTGGGACAGATACGCAGTATTTT.

This clonotype was found many times. V gene TRBV7-2 combines with J gene TRBJ2-7; 7 positions agree with TRBD1. Trimming cost V 5 bases and J 4 bases; bases outside gene matches: 5. The CDR3 runs to 13 residues. Germline CDR1 reads SGHTA; CDR2 reads FQGNSA. CDR3 nucleotides: TGTGCCAGCAGCCGTGACAGGGCTTACGAGCAGTACTTC. Residues: CASSRDRAYEQYF.

This clonotype was recorded at least ten times. The genes are TRBV12-3 or TRBV12-4 and TRBJ2-3; the D gene is possibly TRBD2 (6 bases). There are 13 residues in the CDR3. Trimming stripped 11 bases from V and 2 bases from J, with 14 bases between. The CDR3 DNA sequence: TGTGCCTCCGACGGGGGAAACACAGATACGCAGTATTTT. Its protein product is CASDGGNTDTQYF.

This clonotype was detected only a few times. This chain connects TRBV12-3 or TRBV12-4 to TRBJ1-1, with TRBD1 matching over 8 bases. V dropped 7 bases and J dropped 3; count of bases not matched to a gene: 7. CDR3 size: 14 residues. CDR3 coding DNA: TGTGCCAGCACTAAGGACAGGGCCGACACTGAAGCTTTCTTT. Residues: CASTKDRADTEAFF.

Notes on this clonotype: A junction boundary mismatches the germline segment, possibly from a read error. The chain joins TRBV6-2 or TRBV6-3 to TRBJ1-5; D gene ambiguous. Germline-derived CDR1 and CDR2 are MNHEY and SVGEGT. The length of the CDR3 is 15 residues. For the CDR3, the DNA is TGTGCCATCAGTCGACTACACCCCAGTAGTCCGCCCCAGCATTTT. This sequence encodes CAISRLHPSSPPQHF.